Given below is one T cell receptor (beta chain) in context. This clonotype showed up many times. The clone's antigen remains unknown. Base qualities were left out, and no much larger clone turns up one base away. V has 4 bases trimmed and J has 4 bases trimmed; junction bases matching no gene number 13. The CDR3 sequence holds 16 residues, the cysteine and phenylalanine included. Only CDR3 DNA remains: 48 bases, in frame from the first base. In the germline V gene, CDR1 corresponds to SGHRS and CDR2 to YFSETQ. The TCR beta CDR3 regions were amplified from RNA transcripts. The TCR CDR3 was subjected to a first round of RT-PCR using the HTBI primer set and the Qiagen OneStep RT-PCR kit. Libraries were constructed in a second round of multiplex PCR, after which size selection and purification were carried out. Paired-end sequencing of the libraries was performed with 100 bp reads on an Illumina HiSeq2000. The paper's data handling went like this. SOAPnuke was used to process the raw data, with reads discarded if the reads contained adapters or uncalled bases, had a mean Phred below 15, or lacked an exact constant-primer or identifier match. COPE v1.2.5 was used to merge the high-quality paired reads, and each unique nucleotide sequence was defined as a clonotype. MiTCR v1.1 was used to align clonotypes to the IMGT TRBV, TRBD and TRBJ reference segments. The analysis was restricted to V-J combinations with a frequency above 0.0001, which together covered 99.2% of the repertoires. The TCS score was defined as the ratio of F50 (clonal expansion) to E x V (chaos), calculated using BLOSUM62-based TCRdist between CDR3 peptides within each V-J. Welch's t-statistics and random forest reduced several hundred V-J features to fewer than 15, which were used in a naive Bayes classifier (R e1071). TCRdb reran the public reads through fastp at Q25 and MiXCR, keeping productive beta chains. Rows matching on CDR3 protein sequence are summarized as one entry with the most common DNA and genes. The V and J calls follow TCRdb's processing rather than the paper's. In this sample the table shows about half a million distinct CDR3 sequences, about 24% of which occur a single time. The ten largest account for 11% of the sample.

The sample belongs to a study of T cells in Graves' hyperthyroidism and ophthalmopathy (dated by TCRdb to between 2018 and 2020). Regarding the study in general: Peripheral blood samples were taken at initial diagnosis, before any treatment was given. To identify TCR V-J signatures that set the groups apart, the researchers used a discovery cohort of 90 to 100 patients, made up of 40 to 45 with Graves' ophthalmopathy and 55 to 65 with stable Graves' hyperthyroidism. An independent validation cohort of 18 to 20 hyperthyroidism patients and over 15 patients who later progressed to ophthalmopathy tested prospective prediction of ophthalmopathy. The 100 discovery patients were divided at random into training and test sets in a 7:3 ratio. The study also compared thyroid tissue and blood T-cell repertoires from several Graves' hyperthyroidism patients. After blood sampling, hyperthyroidism patients were treated with methimazole at a starting dose of 30 mg daily, and ophthalmopathy patients were treated with high-dose intravenous methylprednisolone. The paper reports TCR Vbeta CDR3 sequencing of 140 or so peripheral blood samples: approximately 43 ophthalmopathy, 70 to 85 hyperthyroidism and about 17 progressor patients.

Ophthalmopathy patients had moderately to severely active disease, Clinical Activity Score of at least 3, NOSPECS grade of at least 4, and duration under 3 months. Any patient with an uncontrolled infection, another autoimmune disease, pregnancy or lactation was excluded. Diagnoses were established on the basis of clinical symptoms, serum thyroxine and TRAb, thyroid ultrasound, and orbital computed tomography. Ficoll-Paque density gradient centrifugation was used to isolate PBMCs from about 9.4 ml of fresh peripheral blood. Total RNA was extracted with Trizol reagent, and quality was checked on an Agilent 2100 Bioanalyzer. General study outcomes and caveats: In validation, the model predicted progression to ophthalmopathy a median of about 6.5 months before onset, with roughly 68% sensitivity and around 76% specificity. A model built on a 13 V-J signature distinguished ophthalmopathy from stable hyperthyroidism, reaching roughly 88% sensitivity and 81.08% specificity in cross-validation and 80%/75% in testing. Most expanded thyroid clonotypes (frequency above 0.001) were also detected in blood, suggesting blood repertoires may reflect thyroid immune responses. Sample size was not statistically predetermined, and blinding of investigators to group allocation was not performed.

The V and J segments used are TRBV5-1 and TRBJ1-2, and TRBD1 matches 7 of the central bases. Sequencing was carried out using blood. This clonotype was obtained from a woman under 40 with Graves' ophthalmopathy. Here is the DNA: TGCGCCAGCAGCCTCCGACAGGGCCAGCTTGGCTATGGCTACACCTTC. It translates to CASSLRQGQLGYGYTF.